This T cell receptor (beta chain) was sequenced in a study of T cell responses to AZD1222 COVID-19 vaccine. Study results and caveats: No day 14 peak samples; only post-peak repertoires were characterized. Donors were chiefly white British, with a greater number of females, and clonal diversity was perhaps underestimated. Nearly half of spike-specific TCRs reportedly target unmutated variant regions. Baseline testing showed seropositivity in only a handful of AZD1222 recipients.

Data came from immunoSEQ multiplex PCR; TCRdb stores just in-frame clones and leaves some out. The sample lists approximately 150,000 clones, nearly 90% occurring once. The CDR3 has 13 residues. With 11 bases clipped from V and 9 bases from J, the junction kept 10 bases outside the gene matches. CDR1 ENHRY and CDR2 SYGVKD come from the germline V gene. In the case of this clone: What it binds is unknown.

The TCR comes from an adult in good health. Sequences were derived from peripheral blood, sampled on day 0 of AZD1222 vaccination. This chain uses TRBV10-3 with TRBJ1-6, with 7 bases fitting TRBD1. The CDR3, as DNA: TGTGCCTTCCGGGGGACAGTATCTTCACCCCTCCACTTT. Residues: CAFRGTVSSPLHF.